This T cell receptor beta chain derives from a study of post-analysis software for immune sequencing data (dated by TCRdb to the mid-2010s). Some background on the complete study: The recorded disease courses included relapsing-remitting, secondary progressive and progressive-relapsing multiple sclerosis, and some patients had no subtype annotation. The patient repertoires were compared against fewer than twelve previously published healthy control repertoires obtained from donors aged about 6 to 28 years. A subset of samples was prepared in parallel using single-end sample barcoding, then pooled and co-amplified after Illumina adapter ligation.

Broad study findings and their caveats: Significantly lower normalized Chao1 diversity was found in multiple sclerosis patients than in controls, suggesting substantial peripheral T-cell clonal expansion. Significantly higher frequencies in patients than in controls were found for roughly 5 TRBV segments, including TRBV5-6, TRBV5-1 and TRBV20-1. The control group was slightly older than the multiple sclerosis patient group. Direct clustering with F measure showed strong co-clustering of samples prepared in the same batch, prompting a batch-effect correction.

To prepare the library, PCR was applied. Instrument used: Illumina HiSeq 2500. To reduce PCR and sequencing biases, unique molecular identifiers were built into the TCR beta cDNA libraries. Some 500,000 cDNA molecules were obtained for every 1 to 10 million input T cells, so each molecule roughly corresponded to one T cell. The patient libraries were prepared and sequenced with the same protocol used for the earlier healthy control dataset. Samples belonging to the same batch were prepared together, multiplexed and sequenced on a shared HiSeq lane. The study's own analysis went as follows. MIGEC was used to process the raw barcoded reads, and molecular identifier groups with only a single read were discarded before consensus assembly and CDR3 extraction. Clonotype tables were post-analysed with VDJtools, normalizing diversity by down-sampling all datasets to the smallest sample size. In repertoire overlap clustering, CDR3 amino acid sequences, but not nucleotide sequences, were matched to correct batch-related cross-sample contamination. TCRdb redid the processing of the public reads, applying fastp at Q25 and MiXCR, and retained in-frame beta chains. CDR3 protein sequences are deduplicated, and each keeps its most common genes and DNA. These V and J calls are TCRdb output, not the study's own analysis. This sample holds about 680,000 distinct CDR3 sequences; over 45% were observed only once. Of the sample, 11% is held by the ten largest clones.

Trimmed from V: 4 bases; trimmed from J: 0 bases; junction bases lacking a gene match: 9. There are 17 amino acids in the CDR3, from cysteine to phenylalanine inclusive. Only the CDR3 DNA stays, 51 bases, in frame from base 1. For CDR1 and CDR2, the germline V gene lists SGHVS and FQNEAQ. To demonstrate the VDJtools post-analysis software, TCR beta repertoires were profiled from the peripheral blood of over ten young patients with multiple sclerosis. The multiple sclerosis patients were children and adolescents between about 6 and 16 years of age. This clonotype has a handful of counts. Its target antigen remains unknown. No much larger clone exists at a distance of one base, and base qualities are not known.

Sequenced: blood. This sequence was found in a girl aged 2-15 years with multiple sclerosis. The chain couples TRBV7-8 to TRBJ2-5, and TRBD2 aligns with 9 junction nucleotides. The DNA reads as follows: TGTGCCAGCAGCTCACACCGACTAGCGGCCTACCAAGAGACCCAGTACTTC. Its product reads: CASSSHRLAAYQETQYF.